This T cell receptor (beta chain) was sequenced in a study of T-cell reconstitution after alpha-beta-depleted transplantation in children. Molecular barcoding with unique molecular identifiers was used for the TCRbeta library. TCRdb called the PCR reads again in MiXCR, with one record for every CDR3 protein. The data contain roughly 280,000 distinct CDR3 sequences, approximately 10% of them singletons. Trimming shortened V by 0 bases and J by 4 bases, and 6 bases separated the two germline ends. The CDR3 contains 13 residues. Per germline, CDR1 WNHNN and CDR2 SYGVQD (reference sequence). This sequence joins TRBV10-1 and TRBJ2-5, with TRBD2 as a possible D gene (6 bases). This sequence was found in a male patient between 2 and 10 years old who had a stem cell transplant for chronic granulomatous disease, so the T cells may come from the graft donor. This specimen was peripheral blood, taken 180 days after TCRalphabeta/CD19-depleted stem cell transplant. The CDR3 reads CASSESGRETQYF. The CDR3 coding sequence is TGCGCCAGCAGTGAGTCCGGGAGAGAGACCCAGTACTTC.